This entry features one T cell receptor beta chain sequence. The data were taken from a study of blood T cell repertoires in COVID-19. Original methodology: Amplification from reference gene primers served as the basis for estimated nucleated cell counts. This table comes from immunoSEQ multiplex PCR, and its TCRdb copy is limited to in-frame clones, with some not included. The V and J calls and clone size were taken over from that table, and D and trimming were inferred from the DNA. Here the sample spans 120,000 to 150,000 clones, approximately 90% being singletons. This sequence was found in a human donor in a cohort sampled during active COVID-19. The sample comprised peripheral blood.

DNA for the CDR3: TGTGCCACCGAGGTGACAGGGAGGAATGAGCAGTTCTTC. Amino acid sequence: CATEVTGRNEQFF. The genes are TRBV25-1 and TRBJ2-1; possibly TRBD1 for D (7 bases). This CDR3 comprises 13 residues. The V gene's germline CDR1 is MGHDK and CDR2 SYGVNS. V lost 10 bases to trimming and J lost 7 bases, with 17 bases between them.